This T cell receptor beta chain was observed in a study of control samples from healthy donors and cancer patients (TCRdb year 2020). As concerns this clone: Its cognate antigen has yet to be identified. One base away there is no much larger clone; base qualities are not given.

Libraries were built with the immunoSEQ multiplex PCR assay. TCRdb mirrors the immuneACCESS table, restricted to in-frame sequences. Some clones are absent from its copies; in checked studies, under half trace to an unresolved V gene, and the reason for the others is unknown. The sample data list approximately 120,000 clones, and about 90% of these were observed just once. Around 2% of the sample is held by the ten biggest clonotypes. This TCR was recovered from a man between 18 and 35 years old in good health. Specimen: blood.

The nucleotides are TGTGCCATCAGTTTGTTCGGGGCAGGGATAATCAATGAGCAGTTCTTC. The encoded protein is CAISLFGAGIINEQFF. The rearranged chain carries TRBV11-2 and TRBJ2-1, with the D gene tentatively TRBD1 or TRBD2, based on 5 matching bases in each. V drops 10 bases and J drops 6 bases, leaving 25 bases in between. The CDR3, from cysteine to phenylalanine, totals 16 residues. Left in the record is the CDR3 DNA by itself, 48 bases read in frame from the first base. The germline V gene specifies SGHAT as CDR1 and FQNNGV as CDR2. Here the CDR3 is joined to the reference TRBV11-2 and TRBJ2-1 genes, and the full variable domain is: EAGVAQSPRYKIIEKRQSVAFWCNPISGHATLYWYQQILGQGPKLLIQFQNNGVVDDSQLPKDRFSAERLKGVDSTLKIQPAKLEDSAVYLCAISLFGAGIINEQFFGPGTRLTVL.